The 12 T cell receptor beta chains below all came from one sample that was sequenced in a study of T cell changes during pregnancy in multiple sclerosis. Sequencing was performed with immunoSEQ multiplex PCR; in TCRdb, only in-frame clones are kept and a portion is missing. Among 35,000 to 45,000 clones listed, more than 90% were seen once. Source: peripheral blood, taken before pregnancy. These receptors came from a female donor with multiple sclerosis, enrolled in a pregnancy study.

The chain is built from TRBV11-2 and TRBJ1-2, with TRBD1 matching over 10 bases. This CDR3 region has 16 residues. V shed 0 bases and J 7 bases; nucleotides not matched to a gene: 8. Germline CDR1 is SGHAT and CDR2 is FQNNGV. Here the CDR3 reads CASSLDLGTGAVGYTF. The DNA of the CDR3 is TGTGCCAGCAGCTTAGATCTGGGGACAGGGGCGGTTGGCTACACCTTC.

The rearrangement joins TRBV27 to TRBJ2-7, with D hard to call. V was clipped by 5 bases and J by 3 bases, with 11 bases between them. The CDR3 sequence is 13 residues long. Germline loops: CDR1 MNHEY, CDR2 SMNVEV (reference sequence). The CDR3 sequence is CASSLTSGYEQYF. CDR3 nucleotide sequence: TGTGCCAGCAGTCTCACGTCCGGCTACGAGCAGTACTTC.

The CDR3 reads CAIRGLGEQYF. CDR3 DNA sequence: TGTGCCATCAGAGGACTGGGGGAGCAGTACTTC. The chain carries TRBV10-3 and TRBJ2-7; D is possibly TRBD2 (5 bases). V gave up 6 bases and J gave up 7 bases, with 10 bases separating them. Per germline, CDR1 ENHRY and CDR2 SYGVKD. The length of the CDR3 is 11 residues.

The V call is TRBV30, the J call TRBJ2-1; TRBD2 matches 13 bases. This CDR3 comprises 14 residues. With 5 bases clipped from V and 6 bases from J, the junction kept 4 bases outside the gene matches. The germline CDR1 and CDR2 sequences are GTSNPN and SVGIG (reference sequence). The CDR3 DNA is TGTGCCTGGGATACTAGCGGGAGGGCCAATGAGCAGTTCTTC. It specifies CAWDTSGRANEQFF.

The chain combines TRBV5-1 with TRBJ2-2, with D possibly matching TRBD2 (6 bases). CDR3 size: 16 residues. V was clipped by 1 base and J by 4 bases, with 14 bases between them. Germline CDR1 SGHRS, CDR2 YFSETQ. CDR3 nucleotides: TGCGCCAGCAGCTTGATCCTAGCGTCTAGCACCGGGGAGCTGTTTTTT. It translates to CASSLILASSTGELFF. Looking up the rest from reference TRBV5-1 and TRBJ2-2 gives the full variable domain: KAGVTQTPRYLIKTRGQQVTLSCSPISGHRSVSWYQQTPGQGLQFLFEYFSETQRNKGNFPGRFSGRQFSNSRSEMNVSTLELGDSALYLCASSLILASSTGELFFGEGSRLTVL.

This chain connects TRBV27 to TRBJ1-6, with 7 bases aligning to TRBD1. From germline, CDR1 is MNHEY and CDR2 SMNVEV (reference sequence). The CDR3 is 16 amino acids. V trimming: 5 bases; J trimming: 10 bases; junction bases outside the gene matches: 14. CDR3 loop: CASSPQTGTRGSPLHF. DNA for the CDR3: TGTGCCAGCAGTCCACAGACAGGGACTAGGGGGTCACCCCTCCACTTT.

The chain combines TRBV18 with TRBJ2-1; no firm D call. The germline CDR1 and CDR2 sequences are KGHSH and LQKENI. The CDR3 runs to 13 residues. V lost 6 bases, J lost 9 bases, and 15 bases lay in between. This chain's CDR3 is CASSPGPGGEQFF. The CDR3 DNA follows: TGTGCCAGCTCTCCCGGTCCGGGTGGTGAGCAGTTCTTC.

The J gene is TRBJ2-4, the V gene TRBV5-1; a possible D gene is TRBD2 (5 bases). This CDR3 comprises 15 residues. Germline V gene sequence: CDR1 SGHRS, CDR2 YFSETQ. Trimming stripped 4 bases from V and 2 bases from J, with 13 bases between. The CDR3 reads CASSTPAEPKNIQYF. In DNA form, the CDR3 reads TGCGCCAGCAGCACACCAGCGGAGCCCAAAAACATTCAGTACTTC.

The chain carries TRBV27 and TRBJ2-1; 14 nucleotides line up with TRBD2. J gave up 7 bases and V 5 bases, and 7 bases lay outside the gene matches. This CDR3 region has 16 residues. Germline V gene data show CDR1 as MNHEY and CDR2 as SMNVEV (reference sequence). The chain's CDR3 is CASSPRLAGGFNEQFF. Written as DNA, the CDR3 is TGTGCCAGCAGTCCCCGACTAGCGGGAGGGTTTAATGAGCAGTTCTTC.

V gene TRBV13 combines with J gene TRBJ2-7; unclear D gene. V gave up 5 bases and J gave up 7 bases, with 9 bases separating them. This CDR3 has 11 residues. Germline CDR1 is PRHDT and CDR2 is FYEKMQ (reference sequence). In nucleotides, the CDR3 is TGTGCCAGCAGCCTCTTAGAGGAGCAGTACTTC. Translated: CASSLLEEQYF.

This chain connects TRBV10-3 to TRBJ2-7; 9 nucleotides line up with TRBD1. Germline V lookup: CDR1 ENHRY, CDR2 SYGVKD. The CDR3 loop spans 18 amino acids. Unmatched junction bases numbered 18, after V lost 5 bases and J lost 4 bases. CDR3 DNA sequence: TGTGCCATCAGTCATCCGGGACAGGGCCCACACGGGGATTACGAGCAGTACTTC. This sequence encodes CAISHPGQGPHGDYEQYF.

The J gene is TRBJ1-4, the V gene TRBV5-1; maybe TRBD1 (6 bases). The CDR3 is made up of 19 amino acids. V gave up 3 bases and J gave up 5 bases, with 26 bases separating them. The germline V gene has CDR1 SGHRS and CDR2 YFSETQ. For the CDR3, the DNA is TGCGCCAGCAGCTGGGATCAAGGCGGGTCTGGGACAATAAATGAAAAACTGTTTTTT. Translated, it gives CASSWDQGGSGTINEKLFF.